What follows are 2 T cell receptor beta chains derived from one specimen sequenced in a study of beta chain features in type 1 diabetes. cDNA synthesis used the whole RNA isolate, giving expressed TCRB sequences. The table came from immunoSEQ multiplex PCR; TCRdb's copy has only in-frame clones and leaves some out. The sample yields a few hundred thousand clones, roughly 21% seen once. Broader study findings: TCRB CDR3s were moderately but significantly shorter in Type 1 diabetes patients in all four CD4+ subsets.

What these receptors recognize is not known. Input material: naive CD4+ T cells from blood. The receptor set was obtained from a woman aged 40 to 55 with type 1 diabetes.

This clone was detected only a few times. The genes are TRBV9 and TRBJ2-5; 12 bases align to TRBD2. Germline CDR1 SGDLS, CDR2 YYNGEE. V gave up 4 bases and J gave up 4 bases; unmatched junction bases: 8. This CDR3 comprises 16 residues. CDR3 loop: CASSRGLAGNVETQYF. As DNA, the CDR3 is TGTGCCAGCAGCCGTGGACTAGCGGGGAACGTAGAGACCCAGTACTTC.

The chain carries TRBV6-5 and TRBJ2-7, with 9 positions matching TRBD1. CDR3 length: 13 amino acids. J lost 4 bases, V lost 9 bases, and 7 bases had no gene match. Per the germline V gene, CDR1 is MNHEY and CDR2 is SVGAGI. CDR3 residues: CASKQGASYEQYF. CDR3 DNA: TGTGCCAGTAAACAGGGGGCTTCGTACGAGCAGTACTTC.